This TCR beta chain came from a study of OX40 agonist ivuxolimab in advanced cancers. Regarding the study as a whole: Dosing at 0.1 to 3.0 mg/kg was accompanied by clonal expansion of CD4+ and CD8+ blood T cells by week 6. Among the nonresponders, some also had low normalized T-cell clonal expansion.

Points on this clone: Its antigen is still unknown.

Sequencing used immunoSEQ multiplex PCR; TCRdb keeps in-frame clones, though not all of them. Here the sample spans 77,000 or so clones, 85% to 95% being singletons. The sample here was CD4+ or CD8+ T cells sorted from blood, taken in a trial of the OX40 agonist ivuxolimab. The source of this sequence is an adult with an advanced solid tumor such as melanoma, head and neck, liver or kidney cancer.

The CDR3 is CASSLILAGGEETQYF. In nucleotides, the CDR3 is TGTGCCAGCAGCTTAATCCTAGCGGGGGGCGAAGAGACCCAGTACTTC. The chain employs TRBV7-2 and TRBJ2-5; 11 positions agree with TRBD2. CDR3 length equals 16 residues. The V gene end was trimmed by 2 bases and the J gene end by 3 bases; junction bases not matched to a gene: 5. Germline values: CDR1 SGHTA, CDR2 FQGNSA.